This TCR beta chain was sequenced for a study of blood T cell repertoires in COVID-19. At the level of the study: Donors in the United States, Italy and Spain gave samples during acute or convalescent COVID-19. Sample material is recorded as cDNA or gDNA derived from T cells, B-cell-depleted T cells, or PBMCs.

This CDR3 region has 19 residues. CDR1 SGHDT and CDR2 YYEEEE come from the germline V gene. Trimming removed 4 bases from V and 3 bases from J; junction bases left unmatched: 18. The Seattle patients, enrolled during active infection, were followed longitudinally. Original analysis: Cell counts per sample came from amplifying reference gene primers. Here immunoSEQ multiplex PCR was the method, and the copy in TCRdb shows in-frame clones only, minus some. The DNA was the basis for D and trimming; V, J and clone size are from that table. The sample has under 75,000 clones, just under 75% seen once; the top ten hold approximately 5%.

Specimen: peripheral blood. The source of this sequence is a woman between 70 and 85 years old with COVID-19, enrolled during active disease. The V call is TRBV5-6, the J call TRBJ1-1, with 10 bases that match TRBD1. The CDR3 sequence: CASSLYVGQGVGSDTEAFF. DNA of the CDR3: TGTGCCAGCAGCCTGTATGTTGGACAGGGGGTTGGTTCGGACACTGAAGCTTTCTTT.